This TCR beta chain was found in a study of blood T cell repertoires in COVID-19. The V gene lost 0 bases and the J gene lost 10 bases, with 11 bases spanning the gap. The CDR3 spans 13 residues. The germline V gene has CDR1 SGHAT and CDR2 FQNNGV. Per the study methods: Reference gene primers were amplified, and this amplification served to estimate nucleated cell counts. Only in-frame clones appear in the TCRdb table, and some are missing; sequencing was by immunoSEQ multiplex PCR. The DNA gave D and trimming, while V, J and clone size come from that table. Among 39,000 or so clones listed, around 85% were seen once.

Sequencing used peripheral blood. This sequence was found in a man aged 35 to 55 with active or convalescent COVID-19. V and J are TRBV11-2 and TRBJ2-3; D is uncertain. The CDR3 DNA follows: TGTGCCAGCAGCTTAGATCTATCGGTCGCGCAGTATTTT. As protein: CASSLDLSVAQYF.